This T cell receptor (beta chain) appears in the sequencing data of a study of identical twins. TCRdb re-called the 5' RACE reads through MiXCR, storing one row per CDR3 protein. The sample lists 200,000 or so distinct CDR3 sequences; approximately 15% were seen once. The sample was also linked to a second study, of T cells expressing NK-cell markers. This second study says: One of the eight sequenced donors was seronegative, whereas the other seven were HCMV-seropositive.

This TCR was sampled from a woman younger than 35 in good health. The sequenced material came from CD8+ T cells sorted from blood.

CDR3 nucleotides: TGCGCCAGCAGCTCGTCGCCGGGACAGAACTACGAGCAGTACTTC. It is translated as CASSSSPGQNYEQYF. V and J are TRBV5-1 and TRBJ2-7; 7 bases agree with TRBD1. The CDR3 totals 15 residues. Germline V gene data show CDR1 as SGHRS and CDR2 as YFSETQ. J was trimmed by 3 bases and V by 3 bases; bases with no gene match: 9.